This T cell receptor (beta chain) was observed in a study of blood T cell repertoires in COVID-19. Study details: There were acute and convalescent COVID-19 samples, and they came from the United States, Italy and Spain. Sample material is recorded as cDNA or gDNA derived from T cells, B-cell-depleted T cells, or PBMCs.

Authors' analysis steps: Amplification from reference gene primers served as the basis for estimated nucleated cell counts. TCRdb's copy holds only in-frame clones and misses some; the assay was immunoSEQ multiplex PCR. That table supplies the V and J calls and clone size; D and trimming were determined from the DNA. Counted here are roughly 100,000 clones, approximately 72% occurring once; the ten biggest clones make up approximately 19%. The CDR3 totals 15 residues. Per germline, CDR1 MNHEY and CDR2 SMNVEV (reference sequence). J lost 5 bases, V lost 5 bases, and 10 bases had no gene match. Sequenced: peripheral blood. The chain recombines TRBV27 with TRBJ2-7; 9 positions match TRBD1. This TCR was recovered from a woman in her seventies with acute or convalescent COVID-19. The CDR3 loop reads CASSPGTGFIDEQYF. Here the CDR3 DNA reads TGTGCCAGCAGTCCCGGGACAGGGTTTATCGACGAGCAGTACTTC.